This T cell receptor (beta chain) was found in a study of regulatory T cells in long-lasting Graves disease. Of note for this clonotype: Its antigen is as yet unknown.

General study points: Patients with persistent disease showed a bias toward TRBV28, TRBJ1-2 and TRBJ2-5. TCR diversity was lower in persistent than newly diagnosed Graves' disease.

The trim removed 5 bases at V and 6 bases at J, leaving 9 bases unmatched. The CDR3 runs 14 residues. Sample time point: newly diagnosed GD, antithyroid drugs for less than 3 months. Isolated PBMC RNA provided the starting material for the TCR library. The patient group derived from an endocrinology department in Xi'an, China. Construction of the TCR beta libraries employed iRepertoire HTBI primers in conjunction with Arm-PCR of CDR3 regions. TCRdb re-derived calls from the multiplex PCR reads in MiXCR, one entry per CDR3 protein. The data contain 450,000 to 700,000 distinct CDR3 sequences, less than 15% of them seen just once; the ten biggest clones take up roughly 9.7%. The same sample was also used in a study of T cells in Graves' hyperthyroidism and ophthalmopathy. That paper notes: Using the HTBI primer set, a first-round RT-PCR was run on the TCR CDR3.

This chain uses TRBV12-3 or TRBV12-4 with TRBJ2-7, with 8 bases that match TRBD2. The source of this sequence is a man aged 25-45 years with Graves disease. The sequencing here drew on peripheral blood mononuclear cells (PBMCs), taken at new diagnosis, from a patient treated with antithyroid drugs. The CDR3 protein is CASSQAGVSSEQYF. DNA for the CDR3: TGTGCCAGCAGTCAAGCGGGGGTGTCTAGCGAGCAGTACTTC.